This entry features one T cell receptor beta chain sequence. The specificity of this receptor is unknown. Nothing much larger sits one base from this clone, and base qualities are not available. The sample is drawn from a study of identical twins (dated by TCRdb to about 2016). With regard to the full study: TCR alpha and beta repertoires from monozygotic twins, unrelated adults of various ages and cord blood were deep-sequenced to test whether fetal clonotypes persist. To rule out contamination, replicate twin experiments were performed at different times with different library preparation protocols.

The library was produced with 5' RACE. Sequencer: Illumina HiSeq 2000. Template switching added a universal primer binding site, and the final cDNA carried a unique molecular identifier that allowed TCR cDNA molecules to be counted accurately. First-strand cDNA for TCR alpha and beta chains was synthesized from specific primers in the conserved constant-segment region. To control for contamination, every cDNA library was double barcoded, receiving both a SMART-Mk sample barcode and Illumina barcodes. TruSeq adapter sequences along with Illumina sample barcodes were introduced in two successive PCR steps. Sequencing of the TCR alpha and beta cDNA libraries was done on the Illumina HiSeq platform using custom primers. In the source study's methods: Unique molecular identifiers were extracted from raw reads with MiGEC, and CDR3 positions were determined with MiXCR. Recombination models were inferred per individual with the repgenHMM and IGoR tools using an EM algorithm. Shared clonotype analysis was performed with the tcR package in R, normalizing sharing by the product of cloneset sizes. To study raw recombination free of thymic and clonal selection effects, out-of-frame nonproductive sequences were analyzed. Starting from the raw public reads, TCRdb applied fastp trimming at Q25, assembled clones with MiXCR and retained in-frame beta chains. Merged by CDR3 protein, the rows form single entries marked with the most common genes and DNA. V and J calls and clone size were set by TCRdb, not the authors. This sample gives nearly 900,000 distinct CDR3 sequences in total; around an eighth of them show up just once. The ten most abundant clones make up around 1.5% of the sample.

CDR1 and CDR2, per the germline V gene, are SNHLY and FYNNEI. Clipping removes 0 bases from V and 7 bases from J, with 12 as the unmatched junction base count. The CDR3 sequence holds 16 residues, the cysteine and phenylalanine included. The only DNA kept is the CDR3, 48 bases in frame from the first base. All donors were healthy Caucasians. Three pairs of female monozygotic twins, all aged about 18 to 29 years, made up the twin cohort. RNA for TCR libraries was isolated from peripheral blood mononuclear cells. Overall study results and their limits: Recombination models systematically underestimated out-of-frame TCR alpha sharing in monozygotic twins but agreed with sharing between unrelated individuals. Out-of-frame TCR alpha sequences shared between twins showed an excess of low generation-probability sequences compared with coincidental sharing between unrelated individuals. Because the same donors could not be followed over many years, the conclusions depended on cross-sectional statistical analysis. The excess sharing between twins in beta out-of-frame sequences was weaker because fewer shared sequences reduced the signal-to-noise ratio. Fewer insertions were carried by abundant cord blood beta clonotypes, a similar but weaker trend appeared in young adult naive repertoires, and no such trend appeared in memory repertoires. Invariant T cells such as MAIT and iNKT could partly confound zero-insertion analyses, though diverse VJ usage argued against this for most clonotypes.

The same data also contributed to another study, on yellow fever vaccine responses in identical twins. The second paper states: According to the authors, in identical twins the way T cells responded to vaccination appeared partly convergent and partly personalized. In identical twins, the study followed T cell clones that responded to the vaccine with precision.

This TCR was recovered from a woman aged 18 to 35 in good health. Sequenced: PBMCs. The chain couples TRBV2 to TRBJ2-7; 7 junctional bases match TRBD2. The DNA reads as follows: TGTGCCAGCAGTGAAGCGCGGAGGACGGGAGGAAAGGAGCAGTACTTC. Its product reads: CASSEARRTGGKEQYF.